Included here is one T cell receptor beta chain sequence, with context. These data come from a study of blood T cell repertoires in COVID-19. For the study at large: Sites across the United States, Italy and Spain contributed samples from acute and convalescent COVID-19.

In the authors' workflow: Estimation of nucleated cell counts was performed using reference gene primer amplification. Profiling relied on immunoSEQ multiplex PCR, and the TCRdb table lists in-frame clones only, not all of them. V and J calls and clone size are those listed in that table; D and trimming were worked out from the DNA. The sample lists about 130,000 clones, roughly three quarters occurring once. V was pared by 4 bases and J by 1 base, with 8 bases of the junction left unmatched. Germline V gives CDR1 LNHDA, CDR2 SQIVND (reference sequence). CDR3 length: 16 amino acids. The clonotype was recovered from a woman between 65 and 79 years old with acute or convalescent COVID-19. V usage is TRBV19 and J usage is TRBJ2-7, with 9 positions matching TRBD1. The specimen sequenced was peripheral blood. CDR3 bases: TGTGCCAGTAGTACAGAGGGGGGACAGGGTTCCTACGAGCAGTACTTC. It yields the protein CASSTEGGQGSYEQYF.